Below, one TCR beta chain is given with its context. With 60 Vbeta and 13 Jbeta primers, the PCR was carried out. Assay used: immunoSEQ multiplex PCR; TCRdb lists only in-frame clones, some missing. The top ten hold roughly 1.5% of the sample, which has 62,000 or so clones, approximately 89% seen once. The source of the sample is a study of cytomegalovirus exposure and HLA in healthy donors. V lost 5 bases, J lost 8 bases, and 7 bases lay in between. The CDR3 spans 11 residues. Germline CDR1 SNHLY, CDR2 FYNNEI. This sequence joins TRBV2 and TRBJ2-1; D might be TRBD2 (6 bases). This TCR came from a man between 18 and 35 years old in good health and CMV-seronegative. Sequences were obtained from PBMCs. The CDR3 sequence: CASSPGDEQFF. The CDR3 bases are TGTGCCAGCAGTCCGGGGGATGAGCAGTTCTTC.